This TCR beta chain was identified during a study of human T cells and chemical hapten exposure. Points from the study as a whole: Expanded TCR counts at PT1 were positively correlated with the patch test score.

Notes on this clonotype: Its target is not known.

As for time point: pre-sensitization, week 0. Treatment indicated: therapeutic diphenylcyclopropenone sensitization with weekly scalp DPC. At patch-test visits, sampling came before the patch test. This CDR3 comprises 11 residues. V was clipped by 9 bases and J by 7 bases, with 13 bases between them. The germline CDR1 and CDR2 sequences are ENHRY and SYGVKD. Individual cDNA molecules had unique molecular identifiers attached to them by the library. TCRdb analysed the RACE reads with MiXCR anew, one entry per CDR3 protein. The sample lists 250,000 or so distinct CDR3 sequences, 7.5% to 8% occurring once.

The chain uses TRBV10-3 and TRBJ2-7; the D gene is possibly TRBD2 (6 bases). The sample was whole blood, taken in connection with sensitization to the hapten diphenylcyclopropenone (DPC). The sequence derives from a young man with alopecia areata. Some clones in this sample may be carry-over from other donors' samples. CDR3 residues: CAIRGGGEQYV. In DNA, the CDR3 is TGTGCCATTCGCGGAGGAGGGGAGCAGTACGTC.